What follows are 19 T cell receptor beta chains derived from one specimen sequenced in a study of OX40 agonist ivuxolimab in advanced cancers. Assay used: immunoSEQ multiplex PCR; TCRdb lists only in-frame clones, some missing. The table lists about 50,000 clones, about 90% of them singletons, with 50% to 60% in the top ten. This specimen was CD4+ or CD8+ T cells sorted from blood, taken in a trial of the OX40 agonist ivuxolimab. These receptors originate from an adult with an advanced solid tumor such as melanoma, head and neck, liver or kidney cancer.

The genes are TRBV18 and TRBJ2-3; D is undetermined. Trimming took off 6 bases at V and 7 bases at J, with 11 bases between the two ends. The germline gives CDR1 KGHSH, CDR2 LQKENI. This CDR3 spans 12 amino acids. CDR3 coding DNA: TGTGCCAGCTCCCCTACAGAGAATACGCAGTATTTT. Protein: CASSPTENTQYF.

The chain joins TRBV19 to TRBJ2-1; 8 bases fit TRBD2. This CDR3 comprises 13 residues. The ends lost 3 bases at V and 6 bases at J; junction bases unmatched: 1. Germline V gives CDR1 LNHDA, CDR2 SQIVND (reference sequence). CDR3 sequence: CASSMGTSNEQFF. The CDR3 region has the DNA TGTGCCAGTAGTATGGGGACTAGCAATGAGCAGTTCTTC. Supplemented by reference TRBV19 and TRBJ2-1, the full variable domain reads DGGITQSPKYLFRKEGQNVTLSCEQNLNHDAMYWYRQDPGQGLRLIYYSQIVNDFQKGDIAEGYSVSREKKESFPLTVTSAQKNPTAFYLCASSMGTSNEQFFGPGTRLTVL.

The chain employs TRBV5-1 and TRBJ1-3; 10 bases fit TRBD1. Losses at the gene ends were 3 bases for V and 5 bases for J; bases not matched to a gene: 5. From germline, CDR1 is SGHRS and CDR2 YFSETQ. The length of the CDR3 is 15 residues. In nucleotides, the CDR3 is TGCGCCAGCAGCTGGGGGACAGGGGAGAGAAACACCATATATTTT. The encoded protein is CASSWGTGERNTIYF.

This sequence joins TRBV28 and TRBJ2-7; D might be TRBD1 (5 bases). The germline V gene has CDR1 MDHEN and CDR2 SYDVKM. Trimming removed 2 bases at V and 12 bases at J, with 11 bases between. This CDR3 is built from 11 residues. CDR3 loop: CASSLRDRPYF. DNA of the CDR3: TGTGCCAGCAGTTTAAGAGACAGACCGTACTTC.

The chain uses TRBV5-4 and TRBJ2-3; the match to TRBD2 covers 11 bases. In germline, CDR1 is SGHNT, CDR2 YYREEE (reference sequence). This CDR3 is built from 14 residues. V trimming: 3 bases; J trimming: 5 bases; junction bases outside the gene matches: 2. The CDR3 loop is CASSSTSGRDTQYF. The CDR3, as DNA: TGTGCCAGCAGCTCCACTAGCGGGAGAGATACGCAGTATTTT.

This clone turned up a few times. The chain uses TRBV10-3 and TRBJ2-1; D gene ambiguous. This CDR3 region has 15 residues. With 4 bases removed from V and 2 bases from J, the gap between germline ends came to 12 bases. Germline assignment: CDR1 ENHRY and CDR2 SYGVKD. CDR3 sequence: CAISVELSPYNEQFF. As DNA, the CDR3 is TGTGCCATCAGTGTCGAGCTATCCCCCTACAATGAGCAGTTCTTC.

The V gene is TRBV19, the J gene TRBJ2-1; 15 nucleotides align to TRBD2. Per germline, CDR1 LNHDA and CDR2 SQIVND (reference sequence). The CDR3 runs 24 residues. Germline trimming cut 6 bases from V and 0 bases from J; bases unmatched to any gene: 24. DNA of the CDR3: TGTGCCAGTAGCGCTATTGACACCGGGACTAGCGGGAGGTTCTACCTGAGCTCCTACAATGAGCAGTTCTTC. Translated: CASSAIDTGTSGRFYLSSYNEQFF. The full variable domain, completed using reference TRBV19 and TRBJ2-1, is DGGITQSPKYLFRKEGQNVTLSCEQNLNHDAMYWYRQDPGQGLRLIYYSQIVNDFQKGDIAEGYSVSREKKESFPLTVTSAQKNPTAFYLCASSAIDTGTSGRFYLSSYNEQFFGPGTRLTVL.

This chain connects TRBV7-9 to TRBJ2-1, with 7 bases fitting TRBD2. V dropped 6 bases and J dropped 5; count of bases not matched to a gene: 7. Germline CDR1 and CDR2: SEHNR and FQNEAQ (reference sequence). The CDR3 length is 14 residues. The CDR3: CASRAGGSDNEQFF. The CDR3 DNA reads TGTGCCAGCAGGGCCGGGGGGTCAGACAATGAGCAGTTCTTC.

The chain joins TRBV10-3 to TRBJ1-5; D is possibly TRBD1 (5 bases). CDR3 length: 13 residues. Germline V CDR1 and CDR2: ENHRY, SYGVKD. V was shortened by 5 bases and J by 4 bases, with 9 bases between the two germline ends. As DNA, the CDR3 is TGTGCCATCAGTTTGGACATAAATCAGCCCCAGCATTTT. Translated: CAISLDINQPQHF.

The chain employs TRBV7-9 and TRBJ2-5; the match to TRBD1 covers 8 bases. The CDR3 extends over 13 amino acids. With 5 bases clipped from V and 3 bases from J, the junction kept 2 bases outside the gene matches. In germline, CDR1 is SEHNR, CDR2 FQNEAQ (reference sequence). This CDR3 reads CASSGQGKETQYF. The CDR3 DNA reads as TGTGCCAGCAGCGGACAGGGAAAAGAGACCCAGTACTTC.

The chain employs TRBV5-6 and TRBJ2-2, with no clear D. Germline CDR1 SGHDT, CDR2 YYEEEE. The CDR3 extends over 15 amino acids. V lost 4 bases, J lost 5 bases, and 15 bases lay in between. The CDR3 here is CASSPWFFRTGELFF. The CDR3 DNA sequence: TGTGCCAGCAGCCCCTGGTTCTTCCGGACCGGGGAGCTGTTTTTT.

This chain connects TRBV11-2 to TRBJ2-1, with unresolved D. This CDR3 has 14 amino acids. V was trimmed by 1 base and J by 0 bases, leaving 4 bases between them. Germline V gives CDR1 SGHAT, CDR2 FQNNGV. The CDR3 DNA reads TGTGCCAGCAGCTTAGCAAGCTCCTACAATGAGCAGTTCTTC. This encodes CASSLASSYNEQFF.

The J gene is TRBJ2-1, the V gene TRBV7-6; the match to TRBD2 covers 7 bases. CDR3 length: 19 amino acids. V dropped 1 base and J dropped 1; count of bases not matched to a gene: 13. Looked up from germline, CDR1 is SGHVS and CDR2 is FNYEAQ. The CDR3 nucleotides read TGTGCCAGCAGCTTAGGGAGGGCGGGAGTTTTTGGTTCCTACAATGAGCAGTTCTTC. This encodes CASSLGRAGVFGSYNEQFF.

The chain couples TRBV2 to TRBJ2-7; D unresolved. CDR3 size: 14 residues. CDR1 is SNHLY, CDR2 FYNNEI, per germline. V shed 8 bases and J shed 0 bases, with 14 bases lying between them. DNA of the CDR3: TGTGCCAGCCTCCTACTGGGAAGCTCCTACGAGCAGTACTTC. Encoded protein: CASLLLGSSYEQYF.

This chain uses TRBV19 with TRBJ1-5; D is unresolved. Germline-derived CDR1 and CDR2 are LNHDA and SQIVND (reference sequence). The ends were cut back, 0 bases at V and 1 base at J, with 10 bases in the middle. The CDR3 totals 16 residues. CDR3 bases: TGTGCCAGTAGTATAGATCGCCCTTACAGCAATCAGCCCCAGCATTTT. Amino acids: CASSIDRPYSNQPQHF.

V usage is TRBV9 and J usage is TRBJ1-2; D not resolved. This CDR3 is 15 amino acids long. Germline V gene lookup returns CDR1 SGDLS and CDR2 YYNGEE. Deletions cut 0 bases from V and 0 bases from J, with 9 bases between. CDR3 nucleotide sequence: TGTGCCAGCAGCGTAGGTCACAAGACTAACTATGGCTACACCTTC. Translation: CASSVGHKTNYGYTF.

The rearrangement uses TRBV19 and TRBJ2-2, with D possibly TRBD1 on 5 matching bases. Trimming removed 5 bases at V and 6 bases at J, with 19 bases between. Germline loops: CDR1 LNHDA, CDR2 SQIVND (reference sequence). CDR3 length equals 16 residues. The CDR3 loop is CASSPQGKPTAGELFF. In DNA, the CDR3 is TGTGCCAGTAGTCCCCAGGGCAAACCCACCGCCGGGGAGCTGTTTTTT.

This rearrangement joins TRBV9 to TRBJ1-1; no clear D gene. V lost 2 bases and J lost 4, with 6 bases in between. Looked up from germline, CDR1 is SGDLS and CDR2 is YYNGEE. This CDR3 has 12 amino acids. The CDR3 nucleotides read TGTGCCAGCAGCGTTGGAGGCACTGAAGCTTTCTTT. It encodes CASSVGGTEAFF.

The J gene is TRBJ1-1, the V gene TRBV2, with TRBD1 matching over 8 bases. With 8 bases clipped from V and 5 bases from J, the junction kept 10 bases outside the gene matches. This CDR3 has 14 amino acids. CDR1 and CDR2 (germline): SNHLY, FYNNEI. CDR3 DNA sequence: TGTGCCAGCCGAATGGGGCAGGGGGCAACTGAAGCTTTCTTT. This gives the protein CASRMGQGATEAFF.